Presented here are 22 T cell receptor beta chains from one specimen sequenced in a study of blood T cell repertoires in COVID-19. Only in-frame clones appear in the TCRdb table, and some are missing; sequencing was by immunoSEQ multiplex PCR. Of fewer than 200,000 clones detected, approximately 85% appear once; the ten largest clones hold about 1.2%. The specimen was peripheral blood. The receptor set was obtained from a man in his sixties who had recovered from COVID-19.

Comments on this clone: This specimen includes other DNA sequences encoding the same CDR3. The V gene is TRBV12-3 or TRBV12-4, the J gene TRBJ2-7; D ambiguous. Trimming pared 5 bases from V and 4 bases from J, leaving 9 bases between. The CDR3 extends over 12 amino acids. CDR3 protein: CASSLRGYEQYF. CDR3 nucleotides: TGTGCCAGCAGTCTGAGAGGTTACGAGCAGTACTTC.

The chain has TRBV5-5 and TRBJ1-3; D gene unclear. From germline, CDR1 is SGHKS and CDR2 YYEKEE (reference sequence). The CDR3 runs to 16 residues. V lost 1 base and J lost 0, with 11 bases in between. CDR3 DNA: TGTGCCAGCAGCTTGTACACGGACTTCTCTGGAAACACCATATATTTT. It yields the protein CASSLYTDFSGNTIYF.

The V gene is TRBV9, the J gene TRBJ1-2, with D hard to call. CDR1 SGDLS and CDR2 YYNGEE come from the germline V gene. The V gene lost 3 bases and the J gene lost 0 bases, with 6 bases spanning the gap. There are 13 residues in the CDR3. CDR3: CASSETPNYGYTF. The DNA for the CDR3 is TGTGCCAGCAGCGAGACACCTAACTATGGCTACACCTTC.

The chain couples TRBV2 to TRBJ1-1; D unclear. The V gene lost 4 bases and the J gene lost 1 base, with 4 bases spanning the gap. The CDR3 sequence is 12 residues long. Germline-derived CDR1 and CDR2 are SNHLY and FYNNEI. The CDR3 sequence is CASSGQNTEAFF. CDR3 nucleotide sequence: TGTGCCAGCAGTGGTCAGAACACTGAAGCTTTCTTT.

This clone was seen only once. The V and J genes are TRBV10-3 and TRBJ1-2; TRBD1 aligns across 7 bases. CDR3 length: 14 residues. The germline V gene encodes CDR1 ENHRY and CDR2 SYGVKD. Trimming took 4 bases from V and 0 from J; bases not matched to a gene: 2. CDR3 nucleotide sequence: TGTGCCATCAGTGCGACAGGGACTAACTATGGCTACACCTTC. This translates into CAISATGTNYGYTF.

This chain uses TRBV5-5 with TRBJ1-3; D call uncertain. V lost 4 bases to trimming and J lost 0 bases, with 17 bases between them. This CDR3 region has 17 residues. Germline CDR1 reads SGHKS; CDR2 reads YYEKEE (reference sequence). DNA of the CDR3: TGTGCCAGCAGCAAAATCGGGTTGAGAGACTCTGGAAACACCATATATTTT. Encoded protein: CASSKIGLRDSGNTIYF.

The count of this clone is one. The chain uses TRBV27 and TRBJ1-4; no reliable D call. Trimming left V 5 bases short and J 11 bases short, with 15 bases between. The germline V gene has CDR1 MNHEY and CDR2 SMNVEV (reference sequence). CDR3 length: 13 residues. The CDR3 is CASSPSDTTKLFF. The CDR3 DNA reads TGTGCCAGCAGTCCCTCCGACACCACTAAACTGTTTTTT.

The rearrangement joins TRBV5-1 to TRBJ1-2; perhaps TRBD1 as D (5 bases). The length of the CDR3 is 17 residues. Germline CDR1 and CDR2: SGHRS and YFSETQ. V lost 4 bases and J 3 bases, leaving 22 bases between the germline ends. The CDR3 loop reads CASSMSSKADSYYGYTF. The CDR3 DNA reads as TGCGCCAGCAGCATGTCCTCAAAGGCCGACAGTTACTATGGCTACACCTTC.

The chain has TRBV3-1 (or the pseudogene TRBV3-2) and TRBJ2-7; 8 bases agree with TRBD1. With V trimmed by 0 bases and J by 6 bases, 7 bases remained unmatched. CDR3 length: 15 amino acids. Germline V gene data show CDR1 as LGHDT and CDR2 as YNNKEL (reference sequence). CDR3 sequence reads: CASSQEAGGFSEQYF. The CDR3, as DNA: TGTGCCAGCAGCCAAGAGGCAGGGGGCTTTTCCGAGCAGTACTTC.

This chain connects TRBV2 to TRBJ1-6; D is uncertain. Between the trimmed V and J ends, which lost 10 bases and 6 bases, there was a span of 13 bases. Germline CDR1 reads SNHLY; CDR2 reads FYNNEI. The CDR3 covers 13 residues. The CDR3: CATARETNSPLHF. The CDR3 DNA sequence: TGTGCCACAGCCCGGGAAACTAATTCACCCCTCCACTTT.

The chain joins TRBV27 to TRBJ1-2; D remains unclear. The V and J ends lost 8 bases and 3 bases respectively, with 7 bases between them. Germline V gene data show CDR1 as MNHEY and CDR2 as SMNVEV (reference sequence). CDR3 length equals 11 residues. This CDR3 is CASGQYYGYTF. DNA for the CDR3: TGTGCCAGCGGGCAGTACTATGGCTACACCTTC.

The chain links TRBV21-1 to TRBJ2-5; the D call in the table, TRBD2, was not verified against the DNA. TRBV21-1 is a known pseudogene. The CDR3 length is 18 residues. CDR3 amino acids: CASTTKGTSGNFQETQYF. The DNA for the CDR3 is TGTGCCAGCACCACAAAGGGGACTAGCGGGAACTTCCAAGAGACCCAGTACTTC.

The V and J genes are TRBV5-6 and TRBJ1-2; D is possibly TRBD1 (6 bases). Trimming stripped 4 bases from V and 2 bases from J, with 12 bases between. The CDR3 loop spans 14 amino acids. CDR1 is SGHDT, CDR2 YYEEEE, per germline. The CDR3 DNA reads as TGTGCCAGCAGCACCGGCCAGGGGAACTATGGCTACACCTTC. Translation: CASSTGQGNYGYTF.

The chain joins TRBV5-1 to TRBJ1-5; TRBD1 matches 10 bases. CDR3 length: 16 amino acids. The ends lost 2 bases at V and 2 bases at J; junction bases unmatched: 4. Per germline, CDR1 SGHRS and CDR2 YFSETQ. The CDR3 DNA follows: TGCGCCAGCAGCTTAACCGGGACAGGGGGCAATCAGCCCCAGCATTTT. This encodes CASSLTGTGGNQPQHF.

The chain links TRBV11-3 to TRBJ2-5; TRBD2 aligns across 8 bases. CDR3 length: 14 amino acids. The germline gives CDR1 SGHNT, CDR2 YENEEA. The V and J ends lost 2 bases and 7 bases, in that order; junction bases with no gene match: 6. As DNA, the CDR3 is TGTGCCAGCAGCTTAAGGACTAGCCAGGGGACCCAGTACTTC. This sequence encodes CASSLRTSQGTQYF.

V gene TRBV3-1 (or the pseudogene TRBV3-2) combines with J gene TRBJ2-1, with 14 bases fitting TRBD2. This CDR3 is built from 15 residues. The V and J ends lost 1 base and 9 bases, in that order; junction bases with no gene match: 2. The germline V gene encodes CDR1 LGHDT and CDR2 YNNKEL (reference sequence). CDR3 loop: CASSQGGTSGGEQFF. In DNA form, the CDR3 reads TGTGCCAGCAGCCAAGGAGGGACTAGCGGGGGTGAGCAGTTCTTC.

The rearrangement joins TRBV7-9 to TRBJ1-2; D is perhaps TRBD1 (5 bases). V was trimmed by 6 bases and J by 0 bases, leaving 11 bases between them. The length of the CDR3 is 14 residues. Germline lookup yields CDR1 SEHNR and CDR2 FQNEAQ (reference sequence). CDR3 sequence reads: CASSDSDANYGYTF. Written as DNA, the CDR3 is TGTGCCAGCAGTGACAGCGACGCTAACTATGGCTACACCTTC.

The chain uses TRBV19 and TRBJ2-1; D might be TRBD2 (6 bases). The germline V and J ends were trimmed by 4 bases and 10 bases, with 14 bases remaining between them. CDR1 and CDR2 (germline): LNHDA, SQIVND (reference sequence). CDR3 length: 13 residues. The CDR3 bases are TGTGCCAGTAGTACCCAAGTCCGGGGGGAGCAGTTCTTC. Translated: CASSTQVRGEQFF.

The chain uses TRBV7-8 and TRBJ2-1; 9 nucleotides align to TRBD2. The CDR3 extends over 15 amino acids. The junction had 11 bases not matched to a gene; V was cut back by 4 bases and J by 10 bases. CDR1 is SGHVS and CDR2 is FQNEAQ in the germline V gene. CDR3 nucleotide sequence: TGTGCCAGCAGCTCCATGGGACTAGCTCGGCGGGAGCAGTTCTTC. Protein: CASSSMGLARREQFF.

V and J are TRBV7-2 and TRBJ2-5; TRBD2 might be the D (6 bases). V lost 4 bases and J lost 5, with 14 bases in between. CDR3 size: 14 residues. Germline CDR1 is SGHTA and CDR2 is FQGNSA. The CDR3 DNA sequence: TGTGCCAGCAGCTCCCGGGACTTCTCGGAGACCCAGTACTTC. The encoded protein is CASSSRDFSETQYF.

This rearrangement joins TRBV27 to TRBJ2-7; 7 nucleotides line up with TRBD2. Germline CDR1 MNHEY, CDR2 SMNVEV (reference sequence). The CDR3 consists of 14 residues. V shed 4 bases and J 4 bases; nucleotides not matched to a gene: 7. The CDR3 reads CASSSGTGGYEQYF. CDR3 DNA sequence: TGTGCCAGCAGTTCTGGGACGGGGGGTTACGAGCAGTACTTC.

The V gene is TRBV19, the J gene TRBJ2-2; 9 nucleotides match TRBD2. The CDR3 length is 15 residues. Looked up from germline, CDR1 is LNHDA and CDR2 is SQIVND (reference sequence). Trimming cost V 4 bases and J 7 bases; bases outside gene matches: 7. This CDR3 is CASSKSSGARGELFF. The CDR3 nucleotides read TGTGCCAGTAGTAAATCTAGCGGGGCGCGCGGGGAGCTGTTTTTT.